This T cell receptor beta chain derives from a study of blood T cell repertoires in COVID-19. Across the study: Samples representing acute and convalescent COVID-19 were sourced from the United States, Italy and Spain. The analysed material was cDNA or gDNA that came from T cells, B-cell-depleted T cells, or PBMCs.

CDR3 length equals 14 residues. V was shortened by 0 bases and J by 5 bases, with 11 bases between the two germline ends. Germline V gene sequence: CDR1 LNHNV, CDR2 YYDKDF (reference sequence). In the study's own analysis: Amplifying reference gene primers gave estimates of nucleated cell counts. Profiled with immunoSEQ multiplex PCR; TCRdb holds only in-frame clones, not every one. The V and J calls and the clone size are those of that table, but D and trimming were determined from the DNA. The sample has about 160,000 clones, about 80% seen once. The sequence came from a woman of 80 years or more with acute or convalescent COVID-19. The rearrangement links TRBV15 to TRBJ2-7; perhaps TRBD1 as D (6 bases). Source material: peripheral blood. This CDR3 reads CATSRDGDIDEQYF. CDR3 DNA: TGTGCCACCAGCAGAGATGGGGACATTGACGAGCAGTACTTC.